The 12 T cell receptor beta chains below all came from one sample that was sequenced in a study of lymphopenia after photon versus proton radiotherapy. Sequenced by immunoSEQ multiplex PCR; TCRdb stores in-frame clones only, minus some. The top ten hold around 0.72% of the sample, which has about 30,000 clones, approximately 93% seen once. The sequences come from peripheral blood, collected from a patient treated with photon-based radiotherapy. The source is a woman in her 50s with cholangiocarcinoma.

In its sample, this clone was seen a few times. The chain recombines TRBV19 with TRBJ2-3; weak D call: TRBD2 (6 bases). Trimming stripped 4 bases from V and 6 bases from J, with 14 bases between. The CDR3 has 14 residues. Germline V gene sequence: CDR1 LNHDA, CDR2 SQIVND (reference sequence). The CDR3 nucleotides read TGTGCCAGTAGTACCGGGACTTTTTCGGATACGCAGTATTTT. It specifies CASSTGTFSDTQYF.

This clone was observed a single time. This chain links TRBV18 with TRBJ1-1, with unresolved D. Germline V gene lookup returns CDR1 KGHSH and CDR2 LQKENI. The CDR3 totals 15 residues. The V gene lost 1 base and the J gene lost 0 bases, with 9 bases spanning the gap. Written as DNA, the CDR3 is TGTGCCAGCTCACCACGGCCCCTCATGAACACTGAAGCTTTCTTT. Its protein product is CASSPRPLMNTEAFF.

Here the CDR3 DNA reads TGTGCCAGTAGCTCTGCGGACAAGAACACTGAAGCTTTCTTT. It is translated as CASSSADKNTEAFF. The chain couples TRBV19 to TRBJ1-1, with D possibly matching TRBD1 (5 bases). This CDR3 has 14 residues. Germline lookup yields CDR1 LNHDA and CDR2 SQIVND (reference sequence). Between the trimmed V and J ends, which lost 6 bases and 1 base, there was a span of 12 bases.

The CDR3 DNA follows: TGTGCCAGCAGCTTTGGACCGAACACCATATATTTT. Protein: CASSFGPNTIYF. The rearrangement uses TRBV7-2 and TRBJ1-3; D gene uncertain. Germline V gene data show CDR1 as SGHTA and CDR2 as FQGNSA. Trimming took 3 bases from V and 7 from J, leaving 7 bases between them. The CDR3 consists of 12 residues. Filled out from reference TRBV7-2 and TRBJ1-3, the complete variable domain reads GAGVSQSPSNKVTEKGKDVELRCDPISGHTALYWYRQSLGQGLEFLIYFQGNSAPDKSGLPSDRFSAERTGGSVSTLTIQRTQQEDSAVYLCASSFGPNTIYFGEGSWLTVV.

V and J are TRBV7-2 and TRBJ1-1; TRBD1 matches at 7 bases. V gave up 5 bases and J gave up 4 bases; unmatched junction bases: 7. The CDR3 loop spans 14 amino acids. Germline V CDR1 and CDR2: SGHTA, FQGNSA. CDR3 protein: CASSTGEGSTEAFF. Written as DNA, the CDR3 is TGTGCCAGCAGCACAGGGGAGGGGAGCACTGAAGCTTTCTTT. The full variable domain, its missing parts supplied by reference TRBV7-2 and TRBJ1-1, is GAGVSQSPSNKVTEKGKDVELRCDPISGHTALYWYRQSLGQGLEFLIYFQGNSAPDKSGLPSDRFSAERTGGSVSTLTIQRTQQEDSAVYLCASSTGEGSTEAFFGQGTRLTVV.

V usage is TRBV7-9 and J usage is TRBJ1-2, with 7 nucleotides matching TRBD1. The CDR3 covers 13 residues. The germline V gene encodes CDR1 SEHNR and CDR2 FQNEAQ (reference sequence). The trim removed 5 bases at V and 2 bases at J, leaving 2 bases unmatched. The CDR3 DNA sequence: TGTGCCAGCAGCGAGGACAGGAACTATGGCTACACCTTC. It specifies CASSEDRNYGYTF.

The chain's CDR3 is CASSPISRVDEQYF. The DNA of the CDR3 is TGTGCCAGCTCACCGATATCCAGGGTAGACGAGCAGTACTTC. This chain connects TRBV18 to TRBJ2-5; a weak D match, TRBD1 (5 bases). TRBJ2-7 explains the end of the DNA better; the J call may be wrong. Germline CDR1 and CDR2: KGHSH and LQKENI. The CDR3 contains 14 residues.

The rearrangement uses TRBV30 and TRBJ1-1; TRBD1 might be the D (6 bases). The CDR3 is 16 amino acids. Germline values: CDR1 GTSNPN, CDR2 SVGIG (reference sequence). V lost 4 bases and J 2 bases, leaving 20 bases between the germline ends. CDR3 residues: CAWTPKVRTANTEAFF. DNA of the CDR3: TGTGCCTGGACCCCCAAGGTCCGGACAGCAAACACTGAAGCTTTCTTT.

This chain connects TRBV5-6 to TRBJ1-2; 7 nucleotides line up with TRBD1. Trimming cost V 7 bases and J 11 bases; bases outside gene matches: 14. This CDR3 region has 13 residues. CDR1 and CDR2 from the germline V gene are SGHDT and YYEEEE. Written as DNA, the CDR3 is TGTGCCAGCTGCTCAAGCGGGACAGCTTTATACACCTTC. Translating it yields CASCSSGTALYTF.

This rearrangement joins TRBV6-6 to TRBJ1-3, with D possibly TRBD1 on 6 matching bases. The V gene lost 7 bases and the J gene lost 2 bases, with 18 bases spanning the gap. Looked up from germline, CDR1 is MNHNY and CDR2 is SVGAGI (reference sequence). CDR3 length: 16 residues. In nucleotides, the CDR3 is TGTGCCAGCACCCCGGGGGGGGCCGGGGCTGGAAACACCATATATTTT. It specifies CASTPGGAGAGNTIYF.

CDR3 protein: CAISEGGDHEQYF. The CDR3 DNA follows: TGTGCCATCAGCGAGGGAGGGGATCACGAGCAGTACTTC. This sequence joins TRBV10-3 and TRBJ2-7; 7 nucleotides agree with TRBD2. CDR3 length: 13 amino acids. Germline loops: CDR1 ENHRY, CDR2 SYGVKD. With 6 bases clipped from V and 5 bases from J, the junction kept 7 bases outside the gene matches.

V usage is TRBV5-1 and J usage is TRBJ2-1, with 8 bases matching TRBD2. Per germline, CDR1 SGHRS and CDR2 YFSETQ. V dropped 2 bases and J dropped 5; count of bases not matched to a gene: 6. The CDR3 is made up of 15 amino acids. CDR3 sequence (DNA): TGCGCCAGCAGCTTATTGGGACTAGGAGACAATGAGCAGTTCTTC. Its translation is CASSLLGLGDNEQFF.